Sequencing of this T cell receptor (beta chain) was carried out in a study of shared clonotypes between healthy human individuals. Overall study results and limits: Only a few donors were included, so the genetic and exposure-history diversity represented was limited.

Original processing notes: Sequence data from immunoSEQ were junction-only and lacked quality scores; consequently, filtering differed. The method was immunoSEQ multiplex PCR; TCRdb's version includes in-frame clones alone and lacks a portion of them. V and J calls and clone size are given by that table; D and trimming were obtained from the DNA. The table records about 2.3 million clones, 85% to 95% of them present only once. With regard to this clone: No antigen is known for it. Sequence at one end of the junction differs from germline and may be a read error.

Naive CD45RA+ and memory CD45RA-negative subsets were split from CD4+ cells. This TCR was recovered from a man aged 18-30 years in good health. Some clones in this sample may be carry-over from other donors' samples. Sequencing input: naive CD4+ T cells from PBMCs. Indicated subset: CD45RA+ positively selected.

The CDR3 loop is CASSSTAVGVIF. Written as DNA, the CDR3 is TGTGCCAGCAGCTCGACAGCGGTTGGGGTGATCTTC. The J gene is TRBJ2-1, the V gene TRBV11-3; D may correspond to TRBD1 or TRBD2 (5 bases each). Germline CDR1 is SGHNT and CDR2 is YENEEA. The CDR3 contains 12 residues.